The text below deals with one T cell receptor (beta chain). The source of the sample is a study of blood T cell repertoires in COVID-19. Overall study context: The origin of the acute and convalescent COVID-19 samples was the United States, Italy and Spain. PBMCs, B-cell-depleted T cells, or T cells provided the cDNA or gDNA that made up the material.

Per germline, CDR1 MNHEY and CDR2 SMNVEV (reference sequence). V gave up 4 bases and J gave up 4 bases, with 8 bases separating them. This CDR3 has 13 amino acids. Recruited during active infection, patients (from Seattle) were subsequently followed longitudinally. The method was immunoSEQ multiplex PCR; TCRdb's version includes in-frame clones alone and lacks a portion of them. The data hold around 270,000 clones, with roughly 88% observed a single time. The sequenced sample consisted of peripheral blood. This rearrangement joins TRBV27 to TRBJ2-1, with D hard to call. The clonotype originates from a human donor with COVID-19, enrolled during active disease. The donor label of this sample is uncertain. For the CDR3, the DNA is TGTGCCAGCAGTTATAGAGGTTACAATGAGCAGTTCTTC. Amino acids: CASSYRGYNEQFF.